Presented here are 11 T cell receptor beta chains from one specimen sequenced in a study of T cell repertoires in cytomegalovirus infection (dated by TCRdb to between 2017 and 2020). These reads were obtained on an Illumina HiSeq 1500. The raw public data were reprocessed by TCRdb itself: fastp quality trimming at Q25, MiXCR clonotype calling, in-frame beta chains only. Rows with a matching CDR3 protein are joined into one entry that keeps the most common DNA and genes. In all, the sample holds under 850,000 distinct CDR3 sequences, and around 31% of those were seen once. Together, the top ten hold 15% to 20% of the sample. The intended sense of this specimen's treatment or condition label: in vitro stimulation with specific CMV peptide epitopes to enrich CMV-specific T cells. These receptors have no known antigen. Source: cultured PBMCs, taken from culture after CMV antigen stimulation. The receptors here all came from a human donor in good health (CMV status not recorded). Some clones in this sample may be carry-over from other donors' samples.

CDR3 sequence (DNA): TGTGCCAGCAGTAAGGAGCCCCAAACCTACGAGCAGTACTTC. The encoded protein is CASSKEPQTYEQYF. This sequence joins TRBV25-1 and TRBJ2-7; no clear D gene. V dropped 5 bases and J dropped 2 bases, with 13 bases sitting between them. The CDR3 contains 14 residues. The germline V gene has CDR1 MGHDK and CDR2 SYGVNS.

This clonotype was picked up a small number of times. V gene TRBV10-3 combines with J gene TRBJ1-3; D is possibly TRBD1 (5 bases). V shed 6 bases and J shed 0 bases, with 9 bases lying between them. In germline, CDR1 is ENHRY, CDR2 SYGVKD. CDR3 length: 14 residues. CDR3 sequence reads: CAIRLTDSGNTIYF. As DNA, the CDR3 is TGTGCCATCAGGCTGACAGACTCTGGAAACACCATATATTTT.

This clonotype came up many times. The chain joins TRBV7-2 to TRBJ2-1, with unresolved D. Germline values: CDR1 SGHTA, CDR2 FQGNSA. The V gene lost 1 base and the J gene lost 4 bases, with 5 bases spanning the gap. This CDR3 is built from 13 residues. For the CDR3, the DNA is TGTGCCAGCAGCTTAGGGGAATACAATGAGCAGTTCTTC. This encodes CASSLGEYNEQFF.

The chain links TRBV11-2 to TRBJ2-1, with a tentative D call TRBD2 (5 bases). Trimming removed 5 bases from V and 3 bases from J, with 14 bases in between. CDR3 length equals 15 residues. The germline V gene encodes CDR1 SGHAT and CDR2 FQNNGV. The CDR3 DNA is TGTGCCAGCAGCCCCCGGAGGTTGCTCTACAATGAGCAGTTCTTC. Amino acids: CASSPRRLLYNEQFF.

This clonotype was counted a few times. This rearrangement joins TRBV6-6 to TRBJ2-7; tentative D call: TRBD1 (5 bases). Germline assignment: CDR1 MNHNY and CDR2 SVGAGI (reference sequence). V shed 4 bases and J shed 5 bases, with 12 bases lying between them. The CDR3 runs 13 residues. As DNA, the CDR3 is TGTGCCAGCAGTTCGGCAGGGATCCACGAGCAGTACTTC. Translated, it gives CASSSAGIHEQYF.

This clonotype was counted only a few times. This rearrangement joins TRBV6-2 or TRBV6-3 to TRBJ2-3, with D possibly called TRBD1 or TRBD2 (5 bases each). The length of the CDR3 is 13 residues. Germline V gives CDR1 MNHEY, CDR2 SVGEGT. V lost 8 bases to trimming and J lost 1 base, with 10 bases between them. The CDR3 region has the DNA TGTGCCAGCTTCAGGGACGGCACAGATACGCAGTATTTT. Translation: CASFRDGTDTQYF.

This clonotype was detected a few times. This rearrangement joins TRBV20-1 to TRBJ2-2; no definite D call. CDR1 DFQATT and CDR2 SNEGSKA come from the germline V gene (reference sequence). V lost 1 base and J lost 7, with 19 bases in between. The CDR3 has 16 amino acids. This chain's CDR3 is CSARVGFKNDGGELFF. CDR3 coding DNA: TGCAGTGCTAGAGTAGGCTTCAAGAACGATGGCGGGGAGCTGTTTTTT.

The gene calls are TRBV12-3 or TRBV12-4 and TRBJ2-5; no clear D. This CDR3 has 12 amino acids. V lost 5 bases, J lost 6 bases, and 10 bases lay in between. The CDR3 region has the DNA TGTGCCAGCAGTGAGCTGGGTAAGACCCAGTACTTC. Residues: CASSELGKTQYF.

J is TRBJ2-3 and V is TRBV15; D remains unclear. This CDR3 spans 13 amino acids. Looked up from germline, CDR1 is LNHNV and CDR2 is YYDKDF (reference sequence). The V end lost 3 bases, the J end lost 1 base, and 5 bases lay between the germline ends. The DNA of the CDR3 is TGTGCCACCAGCAGTGTCGGCACAGATACGCAGTATTTT. Amino acid sequence: CATSSVGTDTQYF.

V and J are TRBV6-5 and TRBJ2-1; 7 bases fit TRBD1. The V gene's germline CDR1 is MNHEY and CDR2 SVGAGI. The V and J ends lost 2 bases and 6 bases, in that order; junction bases with no gene match: 1. This CDR3 is 13 amino acids long. The CDR3 DNA reads TGTGCCAGCAGTTACAAGGGGGCCAATGAGCAGTTCTTC. It translates to CASSYKGANEQFF.

The chain is built from TRBV12-3 or TRBV12-4 and TRBJ1-4; possibly TRBD1 for D (5 bases). V gave up 7 bases and J gave up 4 bases, with 10 bases separating them. The CDR3 consists of 13 residues. The CDR3 coding sequence is TGTGCCAGCACCGGGGGTTTTAATGAAAAACTGTTTTTT. Amino acids: CASTGGFNEKLFF.